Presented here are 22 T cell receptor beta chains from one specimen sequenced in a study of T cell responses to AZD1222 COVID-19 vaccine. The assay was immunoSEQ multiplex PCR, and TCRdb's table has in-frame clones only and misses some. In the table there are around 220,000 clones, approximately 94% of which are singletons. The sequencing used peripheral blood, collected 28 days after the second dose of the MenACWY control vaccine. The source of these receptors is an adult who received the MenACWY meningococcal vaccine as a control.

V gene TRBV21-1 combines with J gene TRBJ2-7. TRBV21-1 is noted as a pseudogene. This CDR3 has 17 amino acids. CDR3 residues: CASSNGGQWGSSYEQYF. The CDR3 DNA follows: TGTGCCAGCAGCAATGGGGGTCAGTGGGGCAGCTCCTACGAGCAGTACTTC.

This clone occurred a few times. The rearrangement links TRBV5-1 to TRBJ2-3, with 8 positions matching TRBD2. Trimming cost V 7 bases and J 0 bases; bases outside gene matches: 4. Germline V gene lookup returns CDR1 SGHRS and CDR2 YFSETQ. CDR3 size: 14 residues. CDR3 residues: CASSGGPSTDTQYF. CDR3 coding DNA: TGCGCCAGCTCGGGGGGGCCGAGCACAGATACGCAGTATTTT.

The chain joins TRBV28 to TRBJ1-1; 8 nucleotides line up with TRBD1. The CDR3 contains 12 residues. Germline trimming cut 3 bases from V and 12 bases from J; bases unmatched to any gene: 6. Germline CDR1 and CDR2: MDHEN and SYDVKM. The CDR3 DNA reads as TGTGCCAGCAGTTTCCCAGGGGGCGCGCCTTTCTTT. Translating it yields CASSFPGGAPFF.

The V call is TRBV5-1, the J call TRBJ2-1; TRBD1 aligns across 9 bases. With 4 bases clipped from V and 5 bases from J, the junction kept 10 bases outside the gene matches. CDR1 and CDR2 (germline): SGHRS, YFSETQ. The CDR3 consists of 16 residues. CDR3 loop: CASSTGTGQGHNEQFF. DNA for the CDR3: TGCGCCAGCAGCACCGGGACAGGGCAGGGCCACAATGAGCAGTTCTTC.

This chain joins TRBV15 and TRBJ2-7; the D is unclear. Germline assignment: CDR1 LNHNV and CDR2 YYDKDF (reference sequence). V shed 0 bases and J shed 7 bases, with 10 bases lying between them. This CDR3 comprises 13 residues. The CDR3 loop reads CATSRDLIREQYF. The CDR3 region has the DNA TGTGCCACCAGCAGAGATCTCATTAGAGAGCAGTACTTC.

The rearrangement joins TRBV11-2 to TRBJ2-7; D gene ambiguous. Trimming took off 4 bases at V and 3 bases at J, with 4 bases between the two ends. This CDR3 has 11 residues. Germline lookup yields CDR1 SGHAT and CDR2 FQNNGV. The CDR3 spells CASSSGYEQYF. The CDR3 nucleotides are TGTGCCAGCAGCTCTGGCTACGAGCAGTACTTC.

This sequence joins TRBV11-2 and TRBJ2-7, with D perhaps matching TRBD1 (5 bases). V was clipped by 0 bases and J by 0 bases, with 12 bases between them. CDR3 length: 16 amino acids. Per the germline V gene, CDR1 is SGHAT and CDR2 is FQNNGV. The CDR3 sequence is CASSLDAGASSYEQYF. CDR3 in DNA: TGTGCCAGCAGCTTAGATGCTGGGGCGAGCTCCTACGAGCAGTACTTC.

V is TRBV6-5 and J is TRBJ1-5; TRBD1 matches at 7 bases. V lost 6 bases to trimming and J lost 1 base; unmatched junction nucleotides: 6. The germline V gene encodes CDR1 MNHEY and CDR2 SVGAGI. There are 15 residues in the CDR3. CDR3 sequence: CASSPEGASNQPQHF. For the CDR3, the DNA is TGTGCCAGCAGCCCCGAGGGGGCAAGCAATCAGCCCCAGCATTTT.

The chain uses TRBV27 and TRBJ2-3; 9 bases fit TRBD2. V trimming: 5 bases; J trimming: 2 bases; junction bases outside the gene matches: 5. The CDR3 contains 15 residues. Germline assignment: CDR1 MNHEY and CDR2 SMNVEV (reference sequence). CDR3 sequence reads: CASSPGTSNTDTQYF. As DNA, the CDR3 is TGTGCCAGCAGTCCCGGGACTAGCAACACAGATACGCAGTATTTT.

CDR3 residues: CASSYTRDPQDIQYF. CDR3 DNA: TGTGCCAGCAGTTACACCCGGGACCCCCAGGACATTCAGTACTTC. The V and J genes are TRBV6-2 or TRBV6-3 and TRBJ2-4; either TRBD1 or TRBD2 may supply D (5 bases each). V lost 2 bases to trimming and J lost 8 bases, with 16 bases between them. Germline CDR1 is MNHEY and CDR2 is SVGEGT. The CDR3 is 15 amino acids.

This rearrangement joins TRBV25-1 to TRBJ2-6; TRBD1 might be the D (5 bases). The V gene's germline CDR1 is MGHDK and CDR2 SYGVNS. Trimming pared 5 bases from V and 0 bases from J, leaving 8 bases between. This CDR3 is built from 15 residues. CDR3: CASSPRVSGANVLTF. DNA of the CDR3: TGTGCCAGCAGTCCCAGGGTCTCTGGGGCCAACGTCCTGACTTTC. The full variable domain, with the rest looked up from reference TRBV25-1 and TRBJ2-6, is EADIYQTPRYLVIGTGKKITLECSQTMGHDKMYWYQQDPGMELHLIHYSYGVNSTEKGDLSSESTVSRIRTEHFPLTLESARPSHTSQYLCASSPRVSGANVLTFGAGSRLTVL.

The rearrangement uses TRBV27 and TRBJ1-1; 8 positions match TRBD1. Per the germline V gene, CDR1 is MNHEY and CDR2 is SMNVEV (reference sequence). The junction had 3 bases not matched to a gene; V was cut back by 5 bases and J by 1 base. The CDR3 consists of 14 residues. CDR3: CASSPQGGNTEAFF. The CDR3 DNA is TGTGCCAGCAGTCCACAGGGGGGGAACACTGAAGCTTTCTTT.

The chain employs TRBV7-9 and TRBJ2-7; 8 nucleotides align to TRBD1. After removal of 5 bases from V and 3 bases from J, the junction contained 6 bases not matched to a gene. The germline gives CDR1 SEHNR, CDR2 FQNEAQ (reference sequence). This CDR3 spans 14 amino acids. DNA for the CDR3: TGTGCCAGCAGCGCCCAAGGACAGGGCTACGAGCAGTACTTC. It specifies CASSAQGQGYEQYF.

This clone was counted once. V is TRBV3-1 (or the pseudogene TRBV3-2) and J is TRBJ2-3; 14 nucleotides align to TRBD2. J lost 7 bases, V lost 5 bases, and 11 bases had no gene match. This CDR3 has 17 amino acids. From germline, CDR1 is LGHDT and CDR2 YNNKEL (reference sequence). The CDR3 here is CASSNPMTSGGDNTQYF. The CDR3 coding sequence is TGTGCCAGCAGCAACCCTATGACTAGCGGGGGGGATAATACGCAGTATTTT.

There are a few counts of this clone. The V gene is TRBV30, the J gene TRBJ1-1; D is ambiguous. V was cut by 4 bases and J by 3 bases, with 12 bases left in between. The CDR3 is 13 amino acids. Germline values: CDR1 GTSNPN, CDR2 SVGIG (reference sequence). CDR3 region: CAWTVGTDTEAFF. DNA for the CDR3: TGTGCCTGGACGGTAGGTACGGACACTGAAGCTTTCTTT.

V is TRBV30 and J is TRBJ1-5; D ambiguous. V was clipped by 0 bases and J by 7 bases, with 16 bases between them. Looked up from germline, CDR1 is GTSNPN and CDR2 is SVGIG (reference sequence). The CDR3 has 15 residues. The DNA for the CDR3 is TGTGCCTGGAGTGTACCCGGTCAACTTTTCCAGCCCCAGCATTTT. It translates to CAWSVPGQLFQPQHF.

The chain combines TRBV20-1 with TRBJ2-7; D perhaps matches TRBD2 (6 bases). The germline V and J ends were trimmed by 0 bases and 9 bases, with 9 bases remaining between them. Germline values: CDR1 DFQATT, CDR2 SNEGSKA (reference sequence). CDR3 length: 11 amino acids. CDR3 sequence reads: CSARDLGGQYF. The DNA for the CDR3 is TGCAGTGCTAGAGATCTGGGGGGGCAGTACTTC.

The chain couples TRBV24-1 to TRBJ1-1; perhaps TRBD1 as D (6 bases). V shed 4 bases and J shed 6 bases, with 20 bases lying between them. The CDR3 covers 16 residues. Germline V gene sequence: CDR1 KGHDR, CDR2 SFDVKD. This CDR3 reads CATSDHNRVVKPEAFF. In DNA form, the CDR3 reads TGTGCCACCAGTGACCACAACAGGGTGGTGAAACCTGAAGCTTTCTTT.

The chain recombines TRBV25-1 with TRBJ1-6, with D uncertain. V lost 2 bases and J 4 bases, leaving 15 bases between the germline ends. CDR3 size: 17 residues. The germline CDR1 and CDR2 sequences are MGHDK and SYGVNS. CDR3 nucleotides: TGTGCCAGCAGTGAAATGACGGTATGGCCGTATAATTCACCCCTCCACTTT. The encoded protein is CASSEMTVWPYNSPLHF.

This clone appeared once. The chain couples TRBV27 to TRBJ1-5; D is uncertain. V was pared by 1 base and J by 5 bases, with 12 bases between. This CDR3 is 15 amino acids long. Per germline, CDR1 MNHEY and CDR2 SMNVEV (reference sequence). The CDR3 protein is CASSLFPYDDQPQHF. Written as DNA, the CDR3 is TGTGCCAGCAGTTTATTCCCATACGATGATCAGCCCCAGCATTTT.

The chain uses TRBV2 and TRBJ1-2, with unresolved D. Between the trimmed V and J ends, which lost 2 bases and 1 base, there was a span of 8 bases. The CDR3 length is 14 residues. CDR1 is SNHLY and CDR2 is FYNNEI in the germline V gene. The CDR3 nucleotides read TGTGCCAGCAGTGAACCAGGCCTTAACTATGGCTACACCTTC. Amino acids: CASSEPGLNYGYTF.

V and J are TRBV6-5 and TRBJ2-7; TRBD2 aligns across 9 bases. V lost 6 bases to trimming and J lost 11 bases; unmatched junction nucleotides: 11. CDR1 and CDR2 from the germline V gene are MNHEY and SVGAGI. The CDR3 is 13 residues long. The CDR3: CASSLGLAGPKYF. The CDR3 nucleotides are TGTGCCAGCAGCTTGGGACTAGCCGGGCCAAAGTACTTC.